Sequencing of this T cell receptor beta chain was carried out in a study of identical twins. Study-wide points: Within cord blood, abundant beta clonotypes carried fewer insertions, but memory repertoires showed no such trend.

This clonotype was seen a few times. The antigen is undetermined. The CDR3 sequence is 16 residues long. Per the germline V gene, CDR1 is SGHRS and CDR2 is YFSETQ. V lost 4 bases to trimming and J lost 1 base; unmatched junction nucleotides: 3. MiXCR was run by TCRdb on the 5' RACE reads, yielding one entry per CDR3 protein. The table includes around 550,000 distinct CDR3 sequences, about 16% detected once. This sample was also put to use in a study of yellow fever vaccine responses in identical twins.

Sample: CD4+ T cells sorted from blood. V gene TRBV5-1 combines with J gene TRBJ2-3, with 13 bases identical to TRBD2. The origin of this receptor is a young woman in good health. Here the CDR3 reads CASSDGTSGGTDTQYF. CDR3 nucleotides: TGCGCCAGCAGCGATGGGACTAGCGGGGGCACAGATACGCAGTATTTT.